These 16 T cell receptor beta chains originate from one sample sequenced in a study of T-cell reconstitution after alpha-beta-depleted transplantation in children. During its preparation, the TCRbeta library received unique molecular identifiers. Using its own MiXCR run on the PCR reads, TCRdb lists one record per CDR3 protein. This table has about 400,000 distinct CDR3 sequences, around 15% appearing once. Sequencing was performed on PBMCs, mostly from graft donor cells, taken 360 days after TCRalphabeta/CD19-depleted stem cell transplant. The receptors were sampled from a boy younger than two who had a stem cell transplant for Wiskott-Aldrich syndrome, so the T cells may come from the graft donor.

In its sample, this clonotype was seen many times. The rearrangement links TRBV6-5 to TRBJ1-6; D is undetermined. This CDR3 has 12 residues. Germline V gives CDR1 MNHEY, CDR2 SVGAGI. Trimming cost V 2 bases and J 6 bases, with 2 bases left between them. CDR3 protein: CASSYVNSPLHF. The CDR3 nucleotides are TGTGCCAGCAGTTACGTTAATTCACCCCTCCACTTT.

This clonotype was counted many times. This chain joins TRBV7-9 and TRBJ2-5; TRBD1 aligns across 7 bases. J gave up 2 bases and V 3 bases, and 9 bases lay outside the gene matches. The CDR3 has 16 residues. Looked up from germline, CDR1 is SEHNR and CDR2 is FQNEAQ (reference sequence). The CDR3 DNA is TGTGCCAGCAGCTTTCTATTGGGACAGTCTCAAGAGACCCAGTACTTC. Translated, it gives CASSFLLGQSQETQYF. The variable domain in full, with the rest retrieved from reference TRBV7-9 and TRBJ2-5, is DTGVSQNPRHKITKRGQNVTFRCDPISEHNRLYWYRQTLGQGPEFLTYFQNEAQLEKSRLLSDRFSAERPKGSFSTLEIQRTEQGDSAMYLCASSFLLGQSQETQYFGPGTRLLVL.

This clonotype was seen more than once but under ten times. This CDR3 is CASSWGAIYEQYF. In DNA, the CDR3 is TGTGCCAGCAGTTGGGGGGCCATCTACGAGCAGTACTTC. The rearrangement uses TRBV27 and TRBJ2-7, with D perhaps matching TRBD1 or TRBD2 (6 bases each). Germline CDR1 is MNHEY and CDR2 is SMNVEV (reference sequence). Between the trimmed V and J ends, which lost 4 bases and 3 bases, there was a span of 10 bases. The CDR3 covers 13 residues.

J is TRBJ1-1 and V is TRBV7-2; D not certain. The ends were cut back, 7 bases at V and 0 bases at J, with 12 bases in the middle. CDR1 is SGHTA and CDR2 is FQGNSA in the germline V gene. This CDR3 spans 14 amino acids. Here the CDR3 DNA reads TGTGCCAGCACAAGTAATCAGTTGAACACTGAAGCTTTCTTT. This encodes CASTSNQLNTEAFF.

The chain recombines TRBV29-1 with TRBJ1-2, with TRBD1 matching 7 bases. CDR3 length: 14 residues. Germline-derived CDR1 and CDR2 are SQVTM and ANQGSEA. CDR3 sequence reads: CADNRGGSNYGYTF. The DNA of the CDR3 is TGCGCTGACAACAGGGGTGGTTCCAACTATGGCTACACCTTC.

The CDR3 region has the DNA TGCAGCGTTTGTCGGCCCCCAGAGACCCAGTACTTC. Residues: CSVCRPPETQYF. This chain connects TRBV29-1 to TRBJ2-5; D unresolved. V was pared by 5 bases and J by 4 bases, with 11 bases between. The CDR3 is 12 residues long. Germline V gene lookup returns CDR1 SQVTM and CDR2 ANQGSEA.

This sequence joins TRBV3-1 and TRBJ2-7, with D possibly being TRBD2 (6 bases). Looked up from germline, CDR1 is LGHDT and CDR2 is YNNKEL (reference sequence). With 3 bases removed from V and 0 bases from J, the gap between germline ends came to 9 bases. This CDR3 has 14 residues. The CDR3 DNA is TGTGCCAGCAGCCACAGCGGGTACTCCTACGAGCAGTACTTC. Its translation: CASSHSGYSYEQYF.

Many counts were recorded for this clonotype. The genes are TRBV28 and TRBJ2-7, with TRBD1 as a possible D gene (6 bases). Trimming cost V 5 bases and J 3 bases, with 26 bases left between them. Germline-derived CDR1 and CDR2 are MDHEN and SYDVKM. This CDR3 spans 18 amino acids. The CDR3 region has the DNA TGTGCCAGCAGTATATATCGCAACAGGGCGTCCTACTTCTACGAGCAGTACTTC. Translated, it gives CASSIYRNRASYFYEQYF.

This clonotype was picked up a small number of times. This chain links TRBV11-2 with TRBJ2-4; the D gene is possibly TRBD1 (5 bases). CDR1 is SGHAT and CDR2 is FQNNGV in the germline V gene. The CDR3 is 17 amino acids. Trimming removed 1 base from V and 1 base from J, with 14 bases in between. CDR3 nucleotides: TGTGCCAGCAGCTTAGGCCACCCCAGGGCTGCCAAAAACATTCAGTACTTC. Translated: CASSLGHPRAAKNIQYF.

As DNA, the CDR3 is TGCAGTGCTCTACGGGACAGGGGGGGTGAAGCTTTCTTT. Its translation is CSALRDRGGEAFF. The chain links TRBV20-1 to TRBJ1-1; 11 positions agree with TRBD1. Germline CDR1 reads DFQATT; CDR2 reads SNEGSKA (reference sequence). The CDR3 runs 13 residues. Losses at the gene ends were 5 bases for V and 7 bases for J; bases not matched to a gene: 6.

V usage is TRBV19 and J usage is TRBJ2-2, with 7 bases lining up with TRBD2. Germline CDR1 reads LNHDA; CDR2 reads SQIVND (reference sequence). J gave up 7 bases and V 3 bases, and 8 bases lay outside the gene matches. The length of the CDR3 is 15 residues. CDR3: CASSIQAGMIGELFF. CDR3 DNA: TGTGCCAGTAGTATTCAAGCGGGAATGATCGGGGAGCTGTTTTTT. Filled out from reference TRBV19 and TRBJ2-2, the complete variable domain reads DGGITQSPKYLFRKEGQNVTLSCEQNLNHDAMYWYRQDPGQGLRLIYYSQIVNDFQKGDIAEGYSVSREKKESFPLTVTSAQKNPTAFYLCASSIQAGMIGELFFGEGSRLTVL.

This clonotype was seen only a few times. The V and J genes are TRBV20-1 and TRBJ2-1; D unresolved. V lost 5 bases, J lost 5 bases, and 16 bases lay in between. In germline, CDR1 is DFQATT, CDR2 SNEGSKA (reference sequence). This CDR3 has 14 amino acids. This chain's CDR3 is CSAPTRSRDNEQFF. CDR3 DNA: TGCAGTGCTCCGACCCGCTCCCGGGACAATGAGCAGTTCTTC.

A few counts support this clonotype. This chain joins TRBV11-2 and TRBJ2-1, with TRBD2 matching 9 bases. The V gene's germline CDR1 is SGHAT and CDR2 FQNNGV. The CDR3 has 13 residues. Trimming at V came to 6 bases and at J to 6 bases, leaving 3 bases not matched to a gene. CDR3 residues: CASRSGRTNEQFF. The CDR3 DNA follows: TGTGCCAGCAGGAGCGGGAGGACCAATGAGCAGTTCTTC.

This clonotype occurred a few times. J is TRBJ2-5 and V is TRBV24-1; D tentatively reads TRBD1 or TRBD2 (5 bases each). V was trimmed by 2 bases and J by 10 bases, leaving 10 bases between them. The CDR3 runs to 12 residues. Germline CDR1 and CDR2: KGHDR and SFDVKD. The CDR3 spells CATSDWGRDQYF. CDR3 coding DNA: TGTGCCACCAGTGATTGGGGGAGAGACCAGTACTTC.

The CDR3, as DNA: TGTGCCAGCAACAAGGGGCAGTATGAAAAACTGTTTTTT. It translates to CASNKGQYEKLFF. The chain carries TRBV2 and TRBJ1-4, with a tentative D call TRBD1 (5 bases). V shed 7 bases and J shed 6 bases, with 12 bases lying between them. Germline CDR1 and CDR2: SNHLY and FYNNEI. CDR3 length: 13 residues. The full variable domain, completed using reference TRBV2 and TRBJ1-4, is EPEVTQTPSHQVTQMGQEVILRCVPISNHLYFYWYRQILGQKVEFLVSFYNNEISEKSEIFDDQFSVERPDGSNFTLKIRSTKLEDSAMYFCASNKGQYEKLFFGSGTQLSVL.

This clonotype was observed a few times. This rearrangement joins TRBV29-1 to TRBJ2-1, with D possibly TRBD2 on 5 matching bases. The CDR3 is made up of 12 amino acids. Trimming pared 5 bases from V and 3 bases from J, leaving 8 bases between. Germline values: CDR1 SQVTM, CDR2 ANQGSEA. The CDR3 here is CSVLRDYNEQFF. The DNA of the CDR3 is TGCAGCGTTCTCCGGGACTACAATGAGCAGTTCTTC.